These 14 T cell receptor beta chains share one sample of origin, sequenced in a study of blood T cell repertoires in COVID-19. Clones were read by immunoSEQ multiplex PCR, and TCRdb kept only the in-frame ones, dropping some. The sample includes 180,000 or so clones, roughly 84% of them seen just once. Sample: PBMCs or T cells enriched from blood (not recorded which). The source of these receptors is a man aged 50-59 years who had recovered from COVID-19.

The chain is built from TRBV10-3 and TRBJ1-1; 8 bases are shared with TRBD1. Per the germline V gene, CDR1 is ENHRY and CDR2 is SYGVKD. The CDR3 extends over 14 amino acids. V shed 6 bases, J shed 0 bases, and the junction held 3 bases outside the gene matches. The CDR3, as DNA: TGTGCCATCAGCCAGACAGGGGTGAACACTGAAGCTTTCTTT. It yields the protein CAISQTGVNTEAFF.

This sequence joins TRBV5-1 and TRBJ1-3; TRBD1 is a possible D gene (5 bases). The CDR3 runs to 15 residues. Trimming left V 2 bases short and J 0 bases short, with 9 bases between. Germline loops: CDR1 SGHRS, CDR2 YFSETQ. The CDR3 protein is CASSLTGDSGNTIYF. The CDR3 DNA reads TGCGCCAGCAGCTTAACAGGAGACTCTGGAAACACCATATATTTT.

The rearrangement joins TRBV5-4 to TRBJ1-1, with D possibly matching TRBD1 (6 bases). Germline V gene lookup returns CDR1 SGHNT and CDR2 YYREEE (reference sequence). The V end was cut by 4 bases, the J end by 1 base, with 14 bases between. The CDR3 has 15 amino acids. The CDR3 DNA sequence: TGTGCCAGCAGCAGATCCGGGACACCGAACACTGAAGCTTTCTTT. This codes for CASSRSGTPNTEAFF.

The chain uses TRBV2 and TRBJ2-5, with a weak D call TRBD1 (7 bases). The CDR3 is 13 amino acids. The germline CDR1 and CDR2 sequences are SNHLY and FYNNEI. V lost 2 bases to trimming and J lost 5 bases, with 9 bases between them. The CDR3, as DNA: TGTGCCAGCAGTGAATCAGGGGGGGAGACCCAGTACTTC. Translation gives CASSESGGETQYF.

The gene calls are TRBV5-4 and TRBJ1-3; 11 positions match TRBD1. CDR3 size: 17 residues. The germline V gene has CDR1 SGHNT and CDR2 YYREEE (reference sequence). The V segment lost 4 bases and the J segment 0 bases; nucleotides outside the gene matches: 6. CDR3 DNA: TGTGCCAGCAGCCCCCGGGACAGGGGGATCTCTGGAAACACCATATATTTT. Amino acids: CASSPRDRGISGNTIYF.

The V and J genes are TRBV11-3 and TRBJ2-3; D possibly corresponds to TRBD2 (7 bases). This CDR3 comprises 15 residues. V lost 3 bases, J lost 0 bases, and 10 bases lay in between. CDR1 and CDR2 from the germline V gene are SGHNT and YENEEA. In nucleotides, the CDR3 is TGTGCCAGCAGCTTTCGGGGGGCTAGCACAGATACGCAGTATTTT. Translation: CASSFRGASTDTQYF.

This sequence joins TRBV6-5 and TRBJ2-1; 7 bases fit TRBD1. The trim removed 8 bases at V and 7 bases at J, leaving 8 bases unmatched. Germline-derived CDR1 and CDR2 are MNHEY and SVGAGI. The CDR3 has 13 residues. The CDR3: CASGRRRGNEQFF. The DNA for the CDR3 is TGTGCCAGCGGTAGGCGCAGGGGGAATGAGCAGTTCTTC.

The chain recombines TRBV6-1 with TRBJ2-5; 12 nucleotides match TRBD2. Germline-derived CDR1 and CDR2 are MNHNS and SASEGT. V lost 7 bases and J lost 2; bases outside the gene matches: 2. The CDR3 has 14 residues. The CDR3 is CASKTSGGQETQYF. In DNA form, the CDR3 reads TGTGCCAGCAAGACTAGCGGGGGACAAGAGACCCAGTACTTC.

The V gene is TRBV5-1, the J gene TRBJ2-3; tentatively, D is TRBD2 (6 bases). The ends were cut back, 0 bases at V and 1 base at J, with 9 bases in the middle. Germline V gene lookup returns CDR1 SGHRS and CDR2 YFSETQ. The CDR3 sequence is 15 residues long. The CDR3 reads CASSLGRGGTDTQYF. CDR3 nucleotides: TGCGCCAGCAGCTTGGGGCGGGGTGGCACAGATACGCAGTATTTT.

V usage is TRBV30 and J usage is TRBJ2-2, with 11 bases that match TRBD1. V shed 3 bases and J 5 bases; nucleotides not matched to a gene: 2. The CDR3 runs 14 residues. From germline, CDR1 is GTSNPN and CDR2 SVGIG (reference sequence). The CDR3 reads CAWRGQGATGELFF. The CDR3 nucleotides read TGTGCCTGGAGAGGACAGGGGGCTACCGGGGAGCTGTTTTTT.

The chain couples TRBV5-1 to TRBJ1-2; D not certain. The CDR3 totals 14 residues. Germline lookup yields CDR1 SGHRS and CDR2 YFSETQ. V was clipped by 1 base and J by 3 bases, with 10 bases between them. As DNA, the CDR3 is TGCGCCAGCAGCTTGAAAACCCCGGACTATGGCTACACCTTC. Residues: CASSLKTPDYGYTF.

The chain is built from TRBV6-5 and TRBJ2-7, with 7 bases matching TRBD1. V gave up 7 bases and J gave up 5 bases; unmatched junction bases: 5. This CDR3 is 12 amino acids long. In germline, CDR1 is MNHEY, CDR2 SVGAGI. In DNA form, the CDR3 reads TGTGCCAGCACCGAGACAGGGAACGAGCAGTACTTC. This sequence encodes CASTETGNEQYF.

The rearrangement links TRBV5-1 to TRBJ1-1; D ambiguous. The V end lost 0 bases, the J end lost 3 bases, and 6 bases lay between the germline ends. CDR1 is SGHRS, CDR2 YFSETQ, per germline. The CDR3 is made up of 13 amino acids. CDR3 sequence: CASSLDSDTEAFF. In DNA form, the CDR3 reads TGCGCCAGCAGCTTGGACAGTGACACTGAAGCTTTCTTT. The full variable domain, completed using reference TRBV5-1 and TRBJ1-1, is KAGVTQTPRYLIKTRGQQVTLSCSPISGHRSVSWYQQTPGQGLQFLFEYFSETQRNKGNFPGRFSGRQFSNSRSEMNVSTLELGDSALYLCASSLDSDTEAFFGQGTRLTVV.

V gene TRBV27 combines with J gene TRBJ1-6; 8 nucleotides agree with TRBD1. The CDR3 is 13 amino acids. The trim removed 7 bases at V and 8 bases at J, leaving 4 bases unmatched. Germline V gene data show CDR1 as MNHEY and CDR2 as SMNVEV (reference sequence). CDR3 loop: CASKTGGHSPLHF. DNA for the CDR3: TGTGCCAGCAAAACAGGGGGGCATTCACCCCTCCACTTT.